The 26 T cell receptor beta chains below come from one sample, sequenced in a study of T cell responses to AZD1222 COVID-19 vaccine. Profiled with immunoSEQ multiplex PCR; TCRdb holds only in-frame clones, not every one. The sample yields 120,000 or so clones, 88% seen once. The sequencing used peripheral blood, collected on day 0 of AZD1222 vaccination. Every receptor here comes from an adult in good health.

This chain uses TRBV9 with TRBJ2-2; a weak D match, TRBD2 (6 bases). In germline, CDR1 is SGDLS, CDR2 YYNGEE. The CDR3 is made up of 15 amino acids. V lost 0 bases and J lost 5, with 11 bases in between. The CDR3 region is CASSVAPGGTGELFF. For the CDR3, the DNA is TGTGCCAGCAGCGTAGCTCCCGGAGGGACCGGGGAGCTGTTTTTT.

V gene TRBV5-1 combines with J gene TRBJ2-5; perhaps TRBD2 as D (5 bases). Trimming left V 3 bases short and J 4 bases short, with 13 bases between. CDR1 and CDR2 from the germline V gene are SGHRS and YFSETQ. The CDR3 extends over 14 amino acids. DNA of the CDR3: TGCGCCAGCAGCTCTCTAGAGGCGGGAGAGACCCAGTACTTC. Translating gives CASSSLEAGETQYF.

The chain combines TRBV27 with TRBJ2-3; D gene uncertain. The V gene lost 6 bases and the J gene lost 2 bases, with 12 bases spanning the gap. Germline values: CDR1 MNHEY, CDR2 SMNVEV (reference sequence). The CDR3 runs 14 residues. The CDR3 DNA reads TGTGCCAGCAGGACCTCCCGGTACACAGATACGCAGTATTTT. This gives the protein CASRTSRYTDTQYF.

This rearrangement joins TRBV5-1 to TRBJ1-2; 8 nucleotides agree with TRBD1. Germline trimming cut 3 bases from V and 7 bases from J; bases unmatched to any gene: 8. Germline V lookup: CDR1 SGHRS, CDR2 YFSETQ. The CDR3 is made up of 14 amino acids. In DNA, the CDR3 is TGCGCCAGCAGCTCAGGACAGGGTAGTAGTGGCTACACCTTC. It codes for CASSSGQGSSGYTF.

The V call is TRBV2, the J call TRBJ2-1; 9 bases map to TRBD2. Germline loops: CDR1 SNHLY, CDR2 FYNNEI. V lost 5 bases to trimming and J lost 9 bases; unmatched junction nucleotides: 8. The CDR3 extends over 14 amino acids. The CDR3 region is CASSRLAEAGEQFF. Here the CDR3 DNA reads TGTGCCAGCAGTCGACTAGCGGAGGCAGGTGAGCAGTTCTTC. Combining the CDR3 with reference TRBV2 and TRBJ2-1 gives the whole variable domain EPEVTQTPSHQVTQMGQEVILRCVPISNHLYFYWYRQILGQKVEFLVSFYNNEISEKSEIFDDQFSVERPDGSNFTLKIRSTKLEDSAMYFCASSRLAEAGEQFFGPGTRLTVL.

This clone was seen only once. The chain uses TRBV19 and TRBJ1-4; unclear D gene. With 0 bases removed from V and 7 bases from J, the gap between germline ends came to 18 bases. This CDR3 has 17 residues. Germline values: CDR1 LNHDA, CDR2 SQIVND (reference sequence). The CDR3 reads CASSIDEEFGVAEKLFF. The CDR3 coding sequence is TGTGCCAGTAGTATAGATGAAGAATTTGGGGTAGCTGAAAAACTGTTTTTT.

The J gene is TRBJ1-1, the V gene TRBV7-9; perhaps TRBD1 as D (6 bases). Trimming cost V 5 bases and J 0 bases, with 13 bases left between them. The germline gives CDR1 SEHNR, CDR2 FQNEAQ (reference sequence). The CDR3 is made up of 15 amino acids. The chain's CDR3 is CASSPLTGMNTEAFF. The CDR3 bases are TGTGCCAGCAGCCCGCTAACAGGGATGAACACTGAAGCTTTCTTT.

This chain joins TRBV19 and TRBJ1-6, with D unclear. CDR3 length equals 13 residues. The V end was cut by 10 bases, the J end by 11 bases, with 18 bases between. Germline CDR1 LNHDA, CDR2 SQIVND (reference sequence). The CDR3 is CATSLWEGAPLHF. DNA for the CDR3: TGTGCCACCAGCCTTTGGGAAGGAGCACCCCTCCACTTT.

The CDR3 DNA follows: TGCAGCGTTCAGGGGAACATTGGTCAGCCCCAGCATTTT. Translation gives CSVQGNIGQPQHF. This rearrangement joins TRBV29-1 to TRBJ1-5, with D possibly matching TRBD1 (6 bases). Trimming removed 5 bases at V and 6 bases at J, with 14 bases between. Germline-derived CDR1 and CDR2 are SQVTM and ANQGSEA. The CDR3 is 13 amino acids.

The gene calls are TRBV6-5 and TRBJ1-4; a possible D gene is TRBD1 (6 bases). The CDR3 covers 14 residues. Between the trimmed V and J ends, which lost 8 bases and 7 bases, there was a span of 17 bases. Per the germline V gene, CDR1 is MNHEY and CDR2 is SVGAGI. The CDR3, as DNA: TGTGCCAGCCTACAGGGCCATAGAGGTGAAAAACTGTTTTTT. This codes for CASLQGHRGEKLFF.

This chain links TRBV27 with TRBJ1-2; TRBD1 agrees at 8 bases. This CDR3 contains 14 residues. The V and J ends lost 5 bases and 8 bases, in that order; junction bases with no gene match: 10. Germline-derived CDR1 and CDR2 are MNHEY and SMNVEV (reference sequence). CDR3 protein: CASSPLDREEGYTF. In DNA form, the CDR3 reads TGTGCCAGCAGTCCTCTGGACAGGGAAGAGGGCTACACCTTC.

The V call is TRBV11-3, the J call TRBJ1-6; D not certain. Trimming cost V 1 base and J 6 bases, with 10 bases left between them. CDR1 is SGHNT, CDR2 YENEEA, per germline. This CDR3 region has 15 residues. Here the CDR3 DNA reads TGTGCCAGCAGCTTAGTTGGAGGTCCTAATTCACCCCTCCACTTT. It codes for CASSLVGGPNSPLHF. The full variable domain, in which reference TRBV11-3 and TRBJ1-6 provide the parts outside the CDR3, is EAGVVQSPRYKIIEKKQPVAFWCNPISGHNTLYWYLQNLGQGPELLIRYENEEAVDDSQLPKDRFSAERLKGVDSTLKIQPAELGDSAVYLCASSLVGGPNSPLHFGNGTRLTVT.

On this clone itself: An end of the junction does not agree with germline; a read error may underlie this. As DNA, the CDR3 is TGTGCCAGCAGTAGTATAGGTCTTTCCTACGAGCAGTACTTC. This translates into CASSSIGLSYEQYF. The chain is built from TRBV19 and TRBJ2-7; D uncertain. The CDR3 is 14 residues long. CDR1 is LNHDA, CDR2 SQIVND, per germline (reference sequence).

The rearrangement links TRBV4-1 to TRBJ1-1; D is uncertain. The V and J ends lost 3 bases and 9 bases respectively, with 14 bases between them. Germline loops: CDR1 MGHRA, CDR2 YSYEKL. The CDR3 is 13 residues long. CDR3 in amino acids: CASSQDTTKKAFF. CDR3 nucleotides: TGCGCCAGCAGCCAGGATACTACAAAAAAAGCTTTCTTT.

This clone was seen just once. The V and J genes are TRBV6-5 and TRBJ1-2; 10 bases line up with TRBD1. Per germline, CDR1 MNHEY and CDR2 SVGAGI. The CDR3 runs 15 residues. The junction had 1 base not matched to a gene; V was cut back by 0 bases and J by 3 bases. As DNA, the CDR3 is TGTGCCAGCAGTTACTCCGGGACAGGGGACTATGGCTACACCTTC. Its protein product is CASSYSGTGDYGYTF.

DNA of the CDR3: TGTGCCAGCAGCGTAGGCCGCCAGGTCTACGAGCAGTACTTC. It encodes CASSVGRQVYEQYF. The chain links TRBV9 to TRBJ2-7, with D hard to call. V lost 0 bases and J 3 bases, leaving 10 bases between the germline ends. CDR3 length: 14 residues. Germline assignment: CDR1 SGDLS and CDR2 YYNGEE.

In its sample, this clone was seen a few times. The CDR3 here is CASSYPPGGRLNTEAFF. The CDR3 DNA is TGTGCCAGCAGTTACCCCCCGGGGGGCAGGTTGAACACTGAAGCTTTCTTT. The chain recombines TRBV6-2 or TRBV6-3 with TRBJ1-1, with a weak D call TRBD1 (6 bases). CDR1 is MNHEY and CDR2 is SVGEGT in the germline V gene. V lost 2 bases to trimming and J lost 0 bases, with 16 bases between them. The CDR3 contains 17 residues.

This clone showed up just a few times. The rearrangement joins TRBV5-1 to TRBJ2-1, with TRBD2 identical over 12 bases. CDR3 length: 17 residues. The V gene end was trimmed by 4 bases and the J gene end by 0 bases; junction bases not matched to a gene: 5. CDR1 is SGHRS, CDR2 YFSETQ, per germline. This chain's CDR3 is CASSGTSGPSSYNEQFF. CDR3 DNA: TGCGCCAGCAGCGGGACTAGCGGGCCCAGCTCCTACAATGAGCAGTTCTTC.

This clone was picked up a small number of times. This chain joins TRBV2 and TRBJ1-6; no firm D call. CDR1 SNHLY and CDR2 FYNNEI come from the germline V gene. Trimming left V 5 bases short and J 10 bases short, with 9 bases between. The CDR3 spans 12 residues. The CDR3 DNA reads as TGTGCCAGCAGTCGCTGGGGATCACCCCTCCACTTT. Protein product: CASSRWGSPLHF.

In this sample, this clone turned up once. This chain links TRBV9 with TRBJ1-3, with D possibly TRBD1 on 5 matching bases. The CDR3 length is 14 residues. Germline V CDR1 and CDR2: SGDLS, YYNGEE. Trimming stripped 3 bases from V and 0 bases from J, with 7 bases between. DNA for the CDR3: TGTGCCAGCAGCGGGGACCACTCTGGAAACACCATATATTTT. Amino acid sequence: CASSGDHSGNTIYF.

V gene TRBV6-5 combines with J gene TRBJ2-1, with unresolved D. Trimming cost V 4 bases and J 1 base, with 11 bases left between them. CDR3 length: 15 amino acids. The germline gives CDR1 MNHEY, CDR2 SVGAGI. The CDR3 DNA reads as TGTGCCAGCAGTTCAGACGTCTCATCCTACAATGAGCAGTTCTTC. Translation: CASSSDVSSYNEQFF.

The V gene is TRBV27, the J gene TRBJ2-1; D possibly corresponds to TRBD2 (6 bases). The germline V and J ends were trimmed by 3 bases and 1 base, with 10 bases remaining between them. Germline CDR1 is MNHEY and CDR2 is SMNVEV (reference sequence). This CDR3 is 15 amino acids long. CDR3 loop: CASSFAAGSYNEQFF. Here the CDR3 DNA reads TGTGCCAGCAGTTTCGCAGCGGGTTCCTACAATGAGCAGTTCTTC.

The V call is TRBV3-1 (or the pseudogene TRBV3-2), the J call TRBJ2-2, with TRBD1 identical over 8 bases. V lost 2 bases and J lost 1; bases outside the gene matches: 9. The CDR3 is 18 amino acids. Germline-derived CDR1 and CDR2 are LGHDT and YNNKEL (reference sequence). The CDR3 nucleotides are TGTGCCAGCAGCCAATTCCGGGACAGGTGGGGGAACACCGGGGAGCTGTTTTTT. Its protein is CASSQFRDRWGNTGELFF.

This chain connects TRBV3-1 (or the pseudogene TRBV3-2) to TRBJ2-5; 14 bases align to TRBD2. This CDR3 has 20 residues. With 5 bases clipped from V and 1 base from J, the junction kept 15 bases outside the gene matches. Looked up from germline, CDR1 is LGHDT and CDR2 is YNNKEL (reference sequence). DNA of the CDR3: TGTGCCAGCAGCTTGATCCCGGCCGGGACTAGCGGGGGAAGCCAAGAGACCCAGTACTTC. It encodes CASSLIPAGTSGGSQETQYF.

The CDR3 sequence: CASSRGSGNTIYF. The CDR3 DNA is TGTGCCAGCAGCCGGGGGTCTGGAAACACCATATATTTT. The chain has TRBV4-2 and TRBJ1-3, with a weak D call TRBD1 (5 bases). V was cut by 4 bases and J by 1 base, with 5 bases left in between. The CDR3 runs 13 residues. Germline CDR1 is LGHNA and CDR2 is YNFKEQ.

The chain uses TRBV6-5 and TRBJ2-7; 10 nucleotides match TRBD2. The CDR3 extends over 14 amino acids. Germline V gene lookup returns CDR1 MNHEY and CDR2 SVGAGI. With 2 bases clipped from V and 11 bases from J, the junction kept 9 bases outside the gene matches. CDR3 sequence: CASSYGGSGGQKYF. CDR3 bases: TGTGCCAGCAGTTACGGTGGTAGCGGGGGGCAAAAGTACTTC.